This entry describes one TCR beta chain. Its specificity is not known. The CDR3 spans 15 residues. In germline, CDR1 is SEHNR, CDR2 FQNEAQ (reference sequence). V dropped 3 bases and J dropped 0 bases, with 8 bases sitting between them. The data originate from a study of cytomegalovirus exposure and HLA in healthy donors. Regarding the study as a whole: Through in vitro validation, three CMV-associated chains were shown to be specific for CMV antigens. Some highly shared sequence variants likely arose as a pipeline artifact. Most TCR beta V segments were productive about 87% or about 30% of the time in an earlier analysis.

Amplification used 60 Vbeta primers and 13 Jbeta primers. Sequenced by immunoSEQ multiplex PCR; TCRdb stores in-frame clones only, minus some. The table shows some 190,000 clones, with 82% occurring only once. Sample: PBMCs. The chain uses TRBV7-9 and TRBJ2-2; D gene uncertain. The sequence came from a man aged 40-55 years in good health and CMV-seronegative. CDR3 sequence reads: CASSFAGSNTGELFF. In nucleotides, the CDR3 is TGTGCCAGCAGCTTCGCAGGCTCGAACACCGGGGAGCTGTTTTTT.